This TCR beta chain appears in the sequencing data of a study of blood T cells in healthy people across ages. This clonotype has more than one count but fewer than ten. V lost 4 bases, J lost 2 bases, and 0 bases stayed unmatched. The CDR3 is made up of 14 amino acids. Germline CDR1 is SGHRS and CDR2 is YFSETQ. The authors ran a second PCR of roughly 6 to 11 cycles using a sample-barcoded 5' primer and a J-beta primer mix. TCRdb fed the 5' RACE reads into MiXCR, producing one record per CDR3 protein. The repertoire consists of over 300,000 distinct CDR3 sequences, with over 45% occurring once and the leading ten covering under 60%.

The sequence derives from a man in his 60s in good health. What was sequenced was blood. The chain uses TRBV5-1 and TRBJ2-5, with 12 bases identical to TRBD2. CDR3 nucleotides: TGCGCCAGCAGCGGGACTAGCGGGCAAGAGACCCAGTACTTC. Translating it yields CASSGTSGQETQYF.